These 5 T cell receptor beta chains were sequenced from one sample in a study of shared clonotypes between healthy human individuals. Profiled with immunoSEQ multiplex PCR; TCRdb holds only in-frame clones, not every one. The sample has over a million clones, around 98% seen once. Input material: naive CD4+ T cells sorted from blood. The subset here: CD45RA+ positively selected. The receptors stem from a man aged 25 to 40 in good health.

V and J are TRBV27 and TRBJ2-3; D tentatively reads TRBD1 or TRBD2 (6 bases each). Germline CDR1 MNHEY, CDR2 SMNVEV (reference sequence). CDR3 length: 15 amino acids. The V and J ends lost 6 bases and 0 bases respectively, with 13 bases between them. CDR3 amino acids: CASRRGAPSTDTQYF. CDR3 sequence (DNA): TGTGCCAGCAGGAGGGGGGCCCCTAGCACAGATACGCAGTATTTT.

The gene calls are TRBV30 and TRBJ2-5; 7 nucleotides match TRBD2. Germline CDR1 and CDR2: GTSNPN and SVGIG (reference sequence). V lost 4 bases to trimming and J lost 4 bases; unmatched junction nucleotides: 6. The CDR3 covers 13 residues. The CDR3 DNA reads TGTGCCTGGACCTCGGGGGGAACAGAGACCCAGTACTTC. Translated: CAWTSGGTETQYF.

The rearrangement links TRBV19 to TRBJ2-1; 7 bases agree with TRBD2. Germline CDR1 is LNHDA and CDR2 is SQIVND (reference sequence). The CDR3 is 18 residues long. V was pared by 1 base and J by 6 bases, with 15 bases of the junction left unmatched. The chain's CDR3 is CASSIGFSRGRASNEQFF. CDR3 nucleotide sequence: TGTGCCAGTAGTATAGGATTTTCTCGGGGGAGGGCTAGCAATGAGCAGTTCTTC. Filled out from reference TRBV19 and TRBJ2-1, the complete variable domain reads DGGITQSPKYLFRKEGQNVTLSCEQNLNHDAMYWYRQDPGQGLRLIYYSQIVNDFQKGDIAEGYSVSREKKESFPLTVTSAQKNPTAFYLCASSIGFSRGRASNEQFFGPGTRLTVL.

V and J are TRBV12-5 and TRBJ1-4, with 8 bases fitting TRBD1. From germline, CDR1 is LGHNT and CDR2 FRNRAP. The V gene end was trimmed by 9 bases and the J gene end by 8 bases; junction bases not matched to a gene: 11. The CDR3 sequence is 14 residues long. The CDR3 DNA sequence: TGTGCTAGCCCAGGGGGCAAGAGGTGCGAAAAACTGTTTTTT. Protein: CASPGGKRCEKLFF.

DNA of the CDR3: TGTGCCAGCAGTTTCGGCGGGACTAGGAGCTACGAGCAGTACTTC. It codes for CASSFGGTRSYEQYF. The chain carries TRBV28 and TRBJ2-7; 8 nucleotides agree with TRBD2. The CDR3 contains 15 residues. Germline trimming cut 3 bases from V and 3 bases from J; bases unmatched to any gene: 7. Germline assignment: CDR1 MDHEN and CDR2 SYDVKM.